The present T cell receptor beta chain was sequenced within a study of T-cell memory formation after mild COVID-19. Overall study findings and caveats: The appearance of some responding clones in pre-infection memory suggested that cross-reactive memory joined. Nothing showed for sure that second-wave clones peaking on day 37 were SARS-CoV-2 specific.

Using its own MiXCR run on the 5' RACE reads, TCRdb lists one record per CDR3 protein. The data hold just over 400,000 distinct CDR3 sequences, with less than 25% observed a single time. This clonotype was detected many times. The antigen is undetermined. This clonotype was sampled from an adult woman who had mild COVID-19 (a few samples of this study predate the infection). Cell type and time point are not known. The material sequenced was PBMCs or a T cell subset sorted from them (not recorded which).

Here the CDR3 reads CASSYAGVGTEAFF. Written as DNA, the CDR3 is TGTGCCAGCAGTTACGCAGGGGTAGGGACTGAAGCTTTCTTT. The rearrangement links TRBV6-6 to TRBJ1-1, with a weak D call TRBD1 (6 bases). The germline V gene encodes CDR1 MNHNY and CDR2 SVGAGI (reference sequence). Trimming removed 2 bases from V and 5 bases from J, with 12 bases in between. This CDR3 spans 14 amino acids.